This T cell receptor beta chain was captured by sequencing in a study of cytomegalovirus exposure and HLA in healthy donors. The wider study: The same platform was used for the 95 to 150 validation repertoires and the roughly 700 first-cohort repertoires, a later analysis reported. Broader study findings: That first-cohort TCR clusters tended to co-occur in the approximately 120 validation repertoires was found in a later analysis. Cytomegalovirus-associated TCR beta chains were listed, numbering 150 to 200. It was confirmed in vitro that a few of the CMV-associated chains were specific for CMV antigens.

Germline lookup yields CDR1 SGHTA and CDR2 FQGTGA. The CDR3 consists of 14 residues. V shed 5 bases and J 5 bases; nucleotides not matched to a gene: 6. Profiling relied on immunoSEQ multiplex PCR, and the TCRdb table lists in-frame clones only, not all of them. This table holds tens of thousands of clones, 90% found once. About this clone: Its antigen is not known.

This clonotype was sampled from a man aged 18 to 29 in good health and CMV-seronegative. Source material: PBMCs. The chain couples TRBV7-3 to TRBJ2-1; the match to TRBD1 covers 7 bases. The CDR3 DNA is TGTGCCAGCAGCCCCCAGGGGGTCCACAATGAGCAGTTCTTC. As protein: CASSPQGVHNEQFF.